This T cell receptor beta chain was obtained from a study of radiation and T cells in renal cell carcinoma. Generated by immunoSEQ multiplex PCR, the TCRdb table keeps only in-frame clones and is missing some. The table has over 60,000 clones, around 86% seen once. Study-wide findings and caveats: From baseline, blood top tumor clonotypes peaked at 2 weeks post-radiation.

Trimming cost V 0 bases and J 0 bases, with 13 bases left between them. The CDR3 runs to 17 residues. Germline V gives CDR1 SGHRS, CDR2 YFSETQ. Time point reported: blood 2 weeks post-SBRT. Treatment defined: 15 Gy SBRT to primary tumor, nephrectomy 4 weeks later. Serial blood draws occurred at baseline and 2 and 4 weeks post-SBRT. This renal cell carcinoma was of the clear cell type. To note about this clone: The antigen is undetermined.

The source of this sequence is a woman in her fifties or sixties with renal cell carcinoma. The sample consisted of blood, taken from a patient whose treatment included radiotherapy and nephrectomy. The gene calls are TRBV5-1 and TRBJ2-1, with no clear D. Written as DNA, the CDR3 is TGCGCCAGCAGCTTGGGGTCGTCCCGACTCTCCTACAATGAGCAGTTCTTC. It specifies CASSLGSSRLSYNEQFF. The whole variable domain, remainder taken from reference TRBV5-1 and TRBJ2-1, is KAGVTQTPRYLIKTRGQQVTLSCSPISGHRSVSWYQQTPGQGLQFLFEYFSETQRNKGNFPGRFSGRQFSNSRSEMNVSTLELGDSALYLCASSLGSSRLSYNEQFFGPGTRLTVL.